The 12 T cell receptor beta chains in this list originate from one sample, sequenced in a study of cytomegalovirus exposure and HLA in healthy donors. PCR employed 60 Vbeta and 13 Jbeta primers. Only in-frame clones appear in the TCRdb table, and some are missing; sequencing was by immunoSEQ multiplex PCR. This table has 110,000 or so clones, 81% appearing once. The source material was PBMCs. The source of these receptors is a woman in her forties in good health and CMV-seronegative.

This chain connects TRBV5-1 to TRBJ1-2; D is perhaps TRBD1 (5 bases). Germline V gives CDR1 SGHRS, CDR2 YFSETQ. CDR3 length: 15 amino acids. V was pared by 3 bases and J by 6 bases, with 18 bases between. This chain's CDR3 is CASSSEKGMGNGYTF. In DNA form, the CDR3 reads TGCGCCAGCAGCTCGGAGAAGGGGATGGGAAATGGCTACACCTTC.

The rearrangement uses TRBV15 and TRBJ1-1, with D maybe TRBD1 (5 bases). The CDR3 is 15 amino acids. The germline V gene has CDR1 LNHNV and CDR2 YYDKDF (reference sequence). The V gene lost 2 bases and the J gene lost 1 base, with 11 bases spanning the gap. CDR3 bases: TGTGCCACCAGCAGATGGGGCGGTAAGAACACTGAAGCTTTCTTT. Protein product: CATSRWGGKNTEAFF. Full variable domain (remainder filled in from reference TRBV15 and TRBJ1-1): DAMVIQNPRYQVTQFGKPVTLSCSQTLNHNVMYWYQQKSSQAPKLLFHYYDKDFNNEADTPDNFQSRRPNTSFCFLDIRSPGLGDTAMYLCATSRWGGKNTEAFFGQGTRLTVV.

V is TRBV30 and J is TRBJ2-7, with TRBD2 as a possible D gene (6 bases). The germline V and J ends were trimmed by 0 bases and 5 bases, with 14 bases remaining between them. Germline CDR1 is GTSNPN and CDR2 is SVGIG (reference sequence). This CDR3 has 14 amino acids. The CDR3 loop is CAWSVPEGRDEQYF. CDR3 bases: TGTGCCTGGAGTGTACCGGAGGGCAGGGACGAGCAGTACTTC.

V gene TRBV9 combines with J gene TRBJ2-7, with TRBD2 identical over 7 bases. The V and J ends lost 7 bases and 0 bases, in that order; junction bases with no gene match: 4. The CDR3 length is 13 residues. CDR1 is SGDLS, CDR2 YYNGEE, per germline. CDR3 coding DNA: TGTGCCAGCTCCGGGACTACCTCCTACGAGCAGTACTTC. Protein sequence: CASSGTTSYEQYF.

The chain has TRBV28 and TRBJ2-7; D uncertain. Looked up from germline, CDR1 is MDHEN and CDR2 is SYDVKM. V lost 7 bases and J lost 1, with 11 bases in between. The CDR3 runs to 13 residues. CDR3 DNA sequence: TGTGCCAGCAACCAGGCTGGTTCCTACGAGCAGTACTTC. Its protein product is CASNQAGSYEQYF.

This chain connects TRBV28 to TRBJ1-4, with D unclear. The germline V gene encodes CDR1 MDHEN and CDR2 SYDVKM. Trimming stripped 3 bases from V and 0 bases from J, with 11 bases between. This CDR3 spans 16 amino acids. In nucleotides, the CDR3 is TGTGCCAGCAGTTTGGGCGCCTCTGCAACTAATGAAAAACTGTTTTTT. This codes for CASSLGASATNEKLFF.

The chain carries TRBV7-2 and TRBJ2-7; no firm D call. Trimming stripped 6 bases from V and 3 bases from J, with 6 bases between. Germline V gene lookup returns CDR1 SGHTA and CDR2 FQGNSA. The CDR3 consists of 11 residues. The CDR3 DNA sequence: TGTGCCAGCAGAACGGGCTACGAGCAGTACTTC. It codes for CASRTGYEQYF.

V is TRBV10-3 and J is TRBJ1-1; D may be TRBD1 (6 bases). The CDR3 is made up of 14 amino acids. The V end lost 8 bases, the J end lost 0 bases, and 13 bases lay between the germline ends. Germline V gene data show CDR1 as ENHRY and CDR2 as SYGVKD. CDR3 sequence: CAIQGHGMNTEAFF. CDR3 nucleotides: TGTGCCATCCAGGGACATGGTATGAACACTGAAGCTTTCTTT.

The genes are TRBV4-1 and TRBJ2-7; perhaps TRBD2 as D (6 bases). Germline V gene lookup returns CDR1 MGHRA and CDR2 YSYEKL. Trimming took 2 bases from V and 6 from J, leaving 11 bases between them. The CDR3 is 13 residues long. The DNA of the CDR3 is TGCGCCAGCAGCCAAAGAGCGGGCAGCGAGCAGTACTTC. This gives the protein CASSQRAGSEQYF.

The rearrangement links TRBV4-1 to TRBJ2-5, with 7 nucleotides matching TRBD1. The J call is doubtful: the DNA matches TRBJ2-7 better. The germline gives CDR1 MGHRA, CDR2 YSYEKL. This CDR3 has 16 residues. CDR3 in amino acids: CASSQVGQAQPYEQYF. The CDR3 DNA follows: TGCGCCAGCAGCCAAGTTGGACAGGCCCAACCGTACGAGCAGTACTTC.

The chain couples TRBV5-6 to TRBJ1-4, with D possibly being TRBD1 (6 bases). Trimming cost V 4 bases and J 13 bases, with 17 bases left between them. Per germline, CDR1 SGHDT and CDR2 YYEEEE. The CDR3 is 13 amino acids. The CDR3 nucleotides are TGTGCCAGCAGCCCTGGGACATCTCCGGGACTGTTTTTT. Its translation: CASSPGTSPGLFF.

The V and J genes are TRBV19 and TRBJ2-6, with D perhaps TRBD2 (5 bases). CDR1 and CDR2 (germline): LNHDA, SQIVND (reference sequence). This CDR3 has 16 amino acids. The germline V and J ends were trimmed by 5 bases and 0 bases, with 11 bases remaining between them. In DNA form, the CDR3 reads TGTGCCAGTAGTTCGACTAATCCCTCTGGGGCCAACGTCCTGACTTTC. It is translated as CASSSTNPSGANVLTF.